This TCR beta chain derives from a study of blood T cell repertoires in COVID-19. This clone was recorded only once. The assay was immunoSEQ multiplex PCR, and TCRdb's table has in-frame clones only and misses some. This table has over 45,000 clones, over 80% appearing once. This CDR3 comprises 14 residues. CDR1 and CDR2 from the germline V gene are MGHRA and YSYEKL. V lost 4 bases to trimming and J lost 8 bases, with 17 bases between them. This receptor was obtained from a man aged 40-50 years with COVID-19, enrolled during active disease. The rearrangement uses TRBV4-1 and TRBJ1-2; a weak D match, TRBD1 (6 bases). The sequenced material came from peripheral blood. The CDR3 DNA is TGCGCCAGCAGCCCGACAGGATTCACCAACGGCTACACCTTC. As protein: CASSPTGFTNGYTF.